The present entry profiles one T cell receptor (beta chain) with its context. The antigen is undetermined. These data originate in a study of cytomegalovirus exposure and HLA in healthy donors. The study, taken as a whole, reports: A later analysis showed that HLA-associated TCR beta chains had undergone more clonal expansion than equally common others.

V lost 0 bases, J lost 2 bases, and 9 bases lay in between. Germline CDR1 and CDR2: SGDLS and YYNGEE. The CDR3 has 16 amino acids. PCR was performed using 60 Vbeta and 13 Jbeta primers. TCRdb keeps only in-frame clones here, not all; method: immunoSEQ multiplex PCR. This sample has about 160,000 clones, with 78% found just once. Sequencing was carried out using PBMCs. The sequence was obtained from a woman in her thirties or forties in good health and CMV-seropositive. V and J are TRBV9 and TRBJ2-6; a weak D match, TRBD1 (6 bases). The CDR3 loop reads CASSVDGTPGANVLTF. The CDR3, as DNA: TGTGCCAGCAGCGTAGATGGGACACCTGGGGCCAACGTCCTGACTTTC.